Sequencing of this T cell receptor beta chain was carried out in a study of early stage breast cancer tumors (dated by TCRdb to about 2017). About the study as a whole: Of the roughly 15 invasive breast tumors, more than 9 were found to be estrogen receptor-positive, progesterone receptor-positive and HER2-negative. Eight of the 12 ER+/PR+/HER2- tumors were invasive ductal carcinomas, while the other four were invasive lobular carcinomas. A read coverage of roughly 10-fold per sample was achieved on average. The samples as a whole yielded under 3,500,000 detected templates, corresponding to some 1 million unique clonotypes.

For this chain, trimming is 0 bases at the V end and 3 bases at the J end, and the number of junction bases without a gene match is 13. The CDR3 sequence holds 18 residues, the cysteine and phenylalanine included. Only the CDR3 region is kept as DNA, spanning 54 bases read in frame from base 1. The study profiled bulk TCR beta-chain repertoires in matched peripheral blood, tumor and adjacent normal breast tissue taken from roughly 17 patients with early-stage breast cancer. Before surgery, whole blood (about 4.5-10 mL) was collected into EDTA tubes and processed within 2 hours. Peripheral blood mononuclear cells were isolated by Ficoll-Paque centrifugation in SepMate-50 tubes. PBMCs were cryopreserved in approximately 90% FBS with approximately 10% DMSO in aliquots of 2 to 4 million cells and stored in liquid nitrogen. The Qiagen AllPrep DNA/RNA Mini kit was used for genomic DNA extraction. What the work shows at the level of the full study, not this receptor alone: About 2.7-fold higher T cell density and higher clonality were observed in tumors than in adjacent normal breast tissue. Enriched TCRB sequences shared across patients were mostly commonly generated sequences, unlikely to play an important role in the tumor microenvironment. Because the cohort was small, analysis by tumor subtype was not possible. Repertoires from blood and normal breast were more alike than repertoires from blood and tumor, and in about 90% of the 16 patients, comparing each tissue with blood separated tumor from normal. Chain pairing and functional markers such as CD4, CD8 and FOXP3 were not captured by bulk genomic DNA sequencing of unsorted cells.

Each sample was amplified in two independent genomic DNA replicates, using approximately 0.5 ug for blood and approximately 1.6 ug for tumor or normal breast. Following the manufacturer's instructions, the ImmunoSeq Intro kit was used to carry out TCRB sequencing on genomic DNA. Multiplex PCR was run for roughly 31 cycles using proprietary primers and spike-in control sequences for absolute quantification. Single-end 150-bp reads were used to sequence an 87-bp fragment spanning the CDR3 plus the flanking V and J genes. Each lane of an Illumina MiSeq using version 3.0 chemistry carried seven multiplexed samples, with two replicates per sample. On the authors' methods: The vendor's proprietary pipeline handled the raw data processing, merging both replicates into a single result for each sample. A clonotype was defined as productive rearrangements that share the same V-gene family, CDR3 amino acid sequence and J-gene segment. Clonality was calculated as 1 minus the normalized Shannon entropy (Pielou evenness) of TCRB abundances. T cell density was estimated as total templates divided by the number of input cells, with the number of input cells inferred from the DNA input amount. Recon, run with its default parameters, was used to estimate overall repertoire diversity and clonality. A clonotype was considered tumor-enriched if its abundance in tumor exceeded 0.1% and was at least 32-fold higher than its abundance in normal breast. TCRdb took over this immuneACCESS table, retaining in-frame rearrangements with V and J assigned. Such tables are incomplete; in checked studies, under half of the missing clones stem from an unresolved V gene, and the remainder is unexplained. V and J calls and clone size are given by that table; D and trimming were obtained from the DNA. Across this sample there are 50,000 to 65,000 clones, with 75% to 95% seen only once. About 5% of the sample comes from the top ten.

Notes on this clone: Its antigen remains undetermined. No per-base quality is available; no much larger clone lies one base away.

This sequence originates from a person aged 65-85 years with breast cancer. Material: blood. The rearrangement joined TRBV23-1 to TRBJ1-2, with 7 bases aligning to TRBD1. TRBV23-1 is sorted into the ORF group, with uncertain function. Here the CDR3 is given as CASSQSRTGGSLHYGYTF. The bases are TGCGCCAGCAGTCAATCGAGGACAGGAGGTTCCCTCCACTATGGCTACACCTTC.